This TCR beta chain was identified during a study of a mutant IDH1 vaccine in newly diagnosed glioma. For the study at large: Prior therapy was radiotherapy, temozolomide, or both; most received both.

Germline CDR1 and CDR2: PRHDT and FYEKMQ (reference sequence). The CDR3 runs to 15 residues. V lost 3 bases, J lost 5 bases, and 16 bases lay in between. Noted time point: week 35, safety follow-up. A 20-mer mutant IDH1 peptide at 300 ug was injected subcutaneously with topical imiquimod. As regards this clone: Its specificity is unknown.

The data were produced by immunoSEQ multiplex PCR, yet TCRdb's version contains in-frame clones alone and is incomplete. The sample holds tens of thousands of clones, roughly 79% seen once. This receptor was identified in a middle-aged man with glioma. Here the sequenced sample was PBMCs, taken from a glioma patient whose treatment included an IDH1 peptide vaccine. The genes are TRBV13 and TRBJ2-5, with D hard to call. This chain's CDR3 is CASSFLALSRETQYF. In DNA, the CDR3 is TGTGCCAGCAGCTTCCTGGCCCTCAGTAGGGAGACCCAGTACTTC.